Shown below are 17 T cell receptor beta chains from a single sample sequenced in a study of tumor-infiltrating lymphocytes in oesophageal squamous cell carcinoma. Each CDR3 protein is one row after TCRdb ran MiXCR on the PCR reads. The sample lists around 19,000 distinct CDR3 sequences, around 45% occurring once. Sequencing was performed on normal esophageal tissue next to the tumor. These receptors originate from a female donor with esophageal squamous cell carcinoma.

This clonotype was counted many times. J is TRBJ1-5 and V is TRBV10-3; D remains ambiguous. The CDR3 loop spans 15 amino acids. CDR1 is ENHRY, CDR2 SYGVKD, per germline. The V end lost 1 base, the J end lost 7 bases, and 14 bases lay between the germline ends. The CDR3 reads CAISEFFEGWQPQHF. CDR3 nucleotide sequence: TGTGCCATCAGTGAGTTTTTTGAGGGTTGGCAGCCCCAGCATTTT.

Only one count was recorded for this clonotype. The rearrangement links TRBV28 to TRBJ2-7; D is undetermined. The DNA end is a closer match to TRBJ2-1, so the J assignment may be wrong. The V gene's germline CDR1 is MDHEN and CDR2 SYDVKM. This CDR3 spans 14 amino acids. For the CDR3, the DNA is TGTGCCAGCAGTCCCATACAACTTTACAATGAGCAGTTCTTC. Translated, it gives CASSPIQLYNEQFF.

This clonotype was seen repeatedly, ten times or more. The chain links TRBV5-1 to TRBJ2-3, with a possible D match to TRBD2 (5 bases). There are 15 residues in the CDR3. Trimming left V 0 bases short and J 4 bases short, with 12 bases between. Germline V CDR1 and CDR2: SGHRS, YFSETQ. As DNA, the CDR3 is TGCGCCAGCAGCTTGGATGGAGGAGCTGCAGATACGCAGTATTTT. It encodes CASSLDGGAADTQYF.

In its sample, this clonotype was seen a few times. This chain joins TRBV7-9 and TRBJ2-6; D not resolved. Per germline, CDR1 SEHNR and CDR2 FQNEAQ (reference sequence). This CDR3 spans 14 amino acids. With 4 bases removed from V and 1 base from J, the gap between germline ends came to 5 bases. The CDR3 spells CASSSSSGANVLTF. In nucleotides, the CDR3 is TGTGCCAGCAGCTCTAGTTCTGGGGCCAACGTCCTGACTTTC. The full variable domain, its missing parts supplied by reference TRBV7-9 and TRBJ2-6, is DTGVSQNPRHKITKRGQNVTFRCDPISEHNRLYWYRQTLGQGPEFLTYFQNEAQLEKSRLLSDRFSAERPKGSFSTLEIQRTEQGDSAMYLCASSSSSGANVLTFGAGSRLTVL.

A single count supports this clonotype. The chain joins TRBV7-2 to TRBJ2-7; D may be TRBD1 or TRBD2 (6 bases each). Germline CDR1 is SGHTA and CDR2 is FQGNSA. Trimming took 2 bases from V and 4 from J, leaving 12 bases between them. The CDR3 consists of 14 residues. CDR3 in DNA: TGTGCCAGCAGCTTAATGGGGGGCTCTTACGAGCAGTACTTC. Protein product: CASSLMGGSYEQYF.

This clonotype has ten or more counts. The rearrangement links TRBV19 to TRBJ2-5, with TRBD1 matching 9 bases. Matching the DNA end better, TRBJ2-7 makes the J call doubtful. The CDR3 covers 14 residues. Germline CDR1 and CDR2: LNHDA and SQIVND (reference sequence). The CDR3 region has the DNA TGTGCCAGTACTTCCGGGACAGGGCCCTACGAGCAGTACTTC. Amino acid sequence: CASTSGTGPYEQYF.

The rearrangement joins TRBV28 to TRBJ2-6; TRBD2 matches 9 bases. The end of the DNA aligns better with TRBJ2-1, so the J call may be wrong. CDR1 and CDR2 from the germline V gene are MDHEN and SYDVKM. The CDR3 has 17 amino acids. CDR3 sequence: CASSLAAGLAGHNEQFF. CDR3 coding DNA: TGTGCCAGCAGTCTTGCTGCCGGGCTAGCGGGGCACAATGAGCAGTTCTTC.

This clonotype came up a few times. The rearrangement links TRBV7-6 to TRBJ2-1; the D is unclear. The CDR3 has 13 amino acids. V lost 7 bases, J lost 10 bases, and 17 bases lay in between. Germline V CDR1 and CDR2: SGHVS, FNYEAQ. Written as DNA, the CDR3 is TGTGCCAGCACCGGGTCCCAATCCGGGGAGCAGTTCTTC. Translated, it gives CASTGSQSGEQFF.

Relative to its sample, this clonotype is medium-sized. This may come from a read error, since a much larger clone is one base off. The chain carries TRBV7-9 and TRBJ2-7; D might be TRBD1 (5 bases). Trimming took 4 bases from V and 7 from J, leaving 11 bases between them. The germline V gene has CDR1 SEHNR and CDR2 FQNEAQ (reference sequence). The CDR3 has 12 residues. CDR3 bases: TGTGCCAGCAGCTACAGGTACAATGAGCAGTACTTC. It codes for CASSYRYNEQYF.

The chain couples TRBV7-2 to TRBJ2-5; D unclear. The end of the DNA aligns better with TRBJ2-1, so the J call may be wrong. The CDR3 has 12 amino acids. Germline lookup yields CDR1 SGHTA and CDR2 FQGNSA. As DNA, the CDR3 is TGTGCCAGCAGCTCCACGTTAGTTCGGCAGTTCTTC. Its translation: CASSSTLVRQFF.

V usage is TRBV12-3 or TRBV12-4 and J usage is TRBJ2-3, with 11 bases aligning to TRBD2. Trimming removed 6 bases from V and 1 base from J; junction bases left unmatched: 9. The CDR3 runs to 17 residues. The DNA of the CDR3 is TGTGCCAGCAGCCAGAGACTAGCGGGGTTGGGCACAGATACGCAGTATTTT. Translation gives CASSQRLAGLGTDTQYF.

The CDR3, as DNA: TGTGCCAGCAGCTTAGCTGGGCCCCGCCATGGAGGTGACACTGAAGCTTTCTTT. Its translation: CASSLAGPRHGGDTEAFF. This chain links TRBV7-6 with TRBJ2-3; D is unclear. Matching the DNA end better, TRBJ1-1 makes the J call doubtful. Germline CDR1 reads SGHVS; CDR2 reads FNYEAQ. The length of the CDR3 is 18 residues.

Note on this clonotype: In this CDR3 the conserved last residue, phenylalanine or tryptophan, is missing, so a read error is likely. It is unclear where the CDR3 begins or ends on the DNA, so no DNA is shown, and the CDR3 is as TCRdb lists it. The chain employs TRBV7-6 and TRBJ2-5; the table's D call of TRBD2 was not tested on the DNA. The germline CDR1 and CDR2 sequences are SGHVS and FNYEAQ. The CDR3 is made up of 16 amino acids, end residues included. This CDR3 reads CASSPTRGAYGYTFGS.

The table lists this clonotype with a few counts. This may arise from a read error, as a much more abundant clone is one base away. The rearrangement joins TRBV7-6 to TRBJ2-3; 11 bases are a match to TRBD2. The germline V gene has CDR1 SGHVS and CDR2 FNYEAQ. J lost 3 bases, V lost 5 bases, and 1 base had no gene match. The CDR3 runs 14 residues. The CDR3 loop is CASSTSGGTDTQYF. CDR3 in DNA: TGTGCCAGCAGCACTAGCGGGGGAACAGATACGCAGTATTTT.

This clonotype has at least ten counts. V is TRBV6-1 and J is TRBJ2-2; 8 bases align to TRBD1. Trimming removed 5 bases from V and 5 bases from J; junction bases left unmatched: 7. The CDR3 runs to 15 residues. Germline V gives CDR1 MNHNS, CDR2 SASEGT. The DNA of the CDR3 is TGTGCCAGCAGTCGAGACAGGGGATGGACCGGGGAGCTGTTTTTT. Amino acid sequence: CASSRDRGWTGELFF.

The chain employs TRBV11-2 and TRBJ2-2; D gene unclear. Per germline, CDR1 SGHAT and CDR2 FQNNGV. The CDR3 contains 15 residues. V lost 1 base, J lost 2 bases, and 8 bases lay in between. Here the CDR3 reads CASSLAVFNTGELFF. The DNA of the CDR3 is TGTGCCAGCAGCTTAGCGGTATTTAACACCGGGGAGCTGTTTTTT.

The V call is TRBV7-3, the J call TRBJ2-5; 7 nucleotides line up with TRBD1. The J call may be in error: the DNA end matches TRBJ2-1 better. The germline gives CDR1 SGHTA, CDR2 FQGTGA. The CDR3 totals 14 residues. The DNA of the CDR3 is TGTGCCAGCAGCTTAATGGGACAGAACAATGAGCAGTTCTTC. It yields the protein CASSLMGQNNEQFF.